This T cell receptor (beta chain) was retrieved from a study of blood T cell repertoires in COVID-19. Study summary: PBMCs, B-cell-depleted T cells, or T cells provided the cDNA or gDNA that made up the material.

This clone was found a few times. Germline V lookup: CDR1 MNHEY, CDR2 SVGAGI. The CDR3 is made up of 16 amino acids. The V and J ends lost 3 bases and 1 base respectively, with 15 bases between them. In the authors' methods: Amplification of reference gene primers provided the estimated nucleated cell counts. This table comes from immunoSEQ multiplex PCR, and its TCRdb copy is limited to in-frame clones, with some not included. That table furnishes V, J and clone size, whereas the DNA furnished D and trimming. The profile shows about 150,000 clones, under 85% of them singletons. This chain links TRBV6-5 with TRBJ1-1; tentatively, D is TRBD1 (5 bases). This TCR was sampled from a woman of 80 years or more with acute or convalescent COVID-19. The sample taken for sequencing was peripheral blood. In nucleotides, the CDR3 is TGTGCCAGCAGTTATAAGGACACGGGTTGGAACACTGAAGCTTTCTTT. It encodes CASSYKDTGWNTEAFF.